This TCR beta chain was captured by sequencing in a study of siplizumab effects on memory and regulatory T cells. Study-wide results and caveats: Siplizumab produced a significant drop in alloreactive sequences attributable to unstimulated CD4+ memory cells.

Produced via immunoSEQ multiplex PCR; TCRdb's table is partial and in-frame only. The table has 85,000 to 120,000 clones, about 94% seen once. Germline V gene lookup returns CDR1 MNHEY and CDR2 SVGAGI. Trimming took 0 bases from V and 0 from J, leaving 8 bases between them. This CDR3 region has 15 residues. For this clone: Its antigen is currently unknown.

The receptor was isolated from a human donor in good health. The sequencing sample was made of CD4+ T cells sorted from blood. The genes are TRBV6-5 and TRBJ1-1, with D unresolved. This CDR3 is CASSYSSHMNTEAFF. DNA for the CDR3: TGTGCCAGCAGTTACTCGAGTCATATGAACACTGAAGCTTTCTTT.